The 9 T cell receptor beta chains given below trace back to one sample, sequenced in a study of T cells in Graves' hyperthyroidism and ophthalmopathy. Template material for amplifying TCR beta CDR3 regions consisted of RNA transcripts. The TCR CDR3 first-round RT-PCR relied on the HTBI primer set. TCRdb processed the multiplex PCR reads anew with MiXCR; each CDR3 protein has one entry. The table lists a few hundred thousand distinct CDR3 sequences, around 14% of them singletons. Sequencing was done on a sample of blood. The receptors were gathered from a woman in her 30s with Graves' hyperthyroidism.

V usage is TRBV7-9 and J usage is TRBJ2-7, with 8 bases fitting TRBD1. CDR1 SEHNR and CDR2 FQNEAQ come from the germline V gene (reference sequence). V lost 4 bases and J lost 3; bases outside the gene matches: 14. The length of the CDR3 is 17 residues. CDR3 DNA sequence: TGTGCCAGCAGCTCCCCCCGCGGGACAGGCTCTTTCTACGAGCAGTACTTC. The encoded protein is CASSSPRGTGSFYEQYF.

There are many counts of this clonotype. The rearrangement links TRBV7-2 to TRBJ2-7, with unresolved D. The germline CDR1 and CDR2 sequences are SGHTA and FQGNSA. This CDR3 is built from 12 residues. Between the trimmed V and J ends, which lost 1 base and 9 bases, there was a span of 10 bases. The CDR3 reads CASSLGRLGQYF. In DNA, the CDR3 is TGTGCCAGCAGCTTAGGGCGGCTTGGGCAGTACTTC.

The chain carries TRBV6-5 and TRBJ1-2; D is uncertain. This CDR3 has 13 residues. Germline CDR1 and CDR2: MNHEY and SVGAGI. V lost 4 bases and J lost 1, with 7 bases in between. CDR3 residues: CASSSSYNYGYTF. The CDR3 DNA is TGTGCCAGCAGTTCCTCCTATAACTATGGCTACACCTTC.

In this sample, this clonotype turned up many times. The chain couples TRBV28 to TRBJ2-5; 10 bases are shared with TRBD2. This CDR3 has 16 amino acids. Germline assignment: CDR1 MDHEN and CDR2 SYDVKM. Losses at the gene ends were 7 bases for V and 2 bases for J; bases not matched to a gene: 10. Here the CDR3 DNA reads TGTGCCAGCACCCCTTACGTACTAGCGGGGCAAGAGACCCAGTACTTC. The encoded protein is CASTPYVLAGQETQYF.

The chain combines TRBV12-3 or TRBV12-4 with TRBJ2-7; the D gene could be TRBD1 or TRBD2 (7 bases each). The CDR3 totals 15 residues. The germline V and J ends were trimmed by 6 bases and 1 base, with 16 bases remaining between them. The CDR3 DNA reads as TGTGCCAGCAGCTGGGGGGGGACAGAGTCCTACGAGCAGTACTTC. Its protein is CASSWGGTESYEQYF.

This clonotype was detected only a few times. The CDR3 sequence: CSVPSPWGNEQFF. The CDR3, as DNA: TGCAGCGTCCCCAGTCCGTGGGGGAATGAGCAGTTCTTC. V usage is TRBV29-1 and J usage is TRBJ2-1; D tentatively fits TRBD1 or TRBD2 (5 bases each). Germline loops: CDR1 SQVTM, CDR2 ANQGSEA. This CDR3 has 13 residues. The V end was cut by 6 bases, the J end by 7 bases, with 16 bases between.

This clonotype was counted many times. The chain has TRBV6-1 and TRBJ1-5; tentative D call: TRBD1 (6 bases). V lost 6 bases to trimming and J lost 3 bases, with 9 bases between them. CDR3 length: 13 residues. Germline V lookup: CDR1 MNHNS, CDR2 SASEGT. The CDR3, as DNA: TGTGCCAGCAGGGACAGTTTCAATCAGCCCCAGCATTTT. Protein sequence: CASRDSFNQPQHF.

The V gene is TRBV20-1, the J gene TRBJ2-5, with TRBD2 matching over 11 bases. The germline gives CDR1 DFQATT, CDR2 SNEGSKA (reference sequence). CDR3 length: 19 residues. V was clipped by 0 bases and J by 4 bases; unmatched bases: 16. The CDR3 coding sequence is TGCAGTGCTAGAGATAAAACACTAGCGGGAGTGTTGGGCCGAGAGACCCAGTACTTC. Encoded protein: CSARDKTLAGVLGRETQYF.

This clonotype was detected ten times or more. The genes are TRBV11-2 and TRBJ2-2; possibly TRBD2 for D (6 bases). The CDR3 runs to 13 residues. V lost 9 bases and J 3 bases, leaving 11 bases between the germline ends. Germline loops: CDR1 SGHAT, CDR2 FQNNGV. Here the CDR3 reads CASSGYHTGELFF. CDR3 sequence (DNA): TGTGCCAGTAGCGGATATCACACCGGGGAGCTGTTTTTT. Full variable domain (remainder filled in from reference TRBV11-2 and TRBJ2-2): EAGVAQSPRYKIIEKRQSVAFWCNPISGHATLYWYQQILGQGPKLLIQFQNNGVVDDSQLPKDRFSAERLKGVDSTLKIQPAKLEDSAVYLCASSGYHTGELFFGEGSRLTVL.